The TCR beta chain under discussion was sequenced for a study of monozygotic twins with inflammatory bowel disease. Study-wide findings and caveats: There were differing immunosuppressive treatments, which may have added variability to patient repertoires.

The CDR3 runs 17 residues. The germline CDR1 and CDR2 sequences are SGHAT and FQNNGV. A remark on this clonotype: Antigen unknown.

TCRdb reprocessed the 5' RACE reads and reports one entry per CDR3 protein, with no DNA. Its clone listing holds roughly 90,000 distinct CDR3 sequences. V and J are TRBV11-2 and TRBJ2-1; the D call of TRBD1 rests on TCRdb alone, since no DNA is present to check it. Material for sequencing was blood. This receptor was obtained from a human donor with ulcerative colitis or Crohn's disease, or a healthy co-twin of an affected twin (not recorded which). The CDR3 region is CASSLDLSGGIYNEQFF.